The clone carrying this T cell receptor (beta chain) was seen at least ten times. Its antigen is unknown. After removal of 6 bases from V and 8 bases from J, the junction contained 8 bases not matched to a gene. CDR3 length: 15 amino acids. The sample originates from a study of molecular identifiers for immune sequencing clone quantification. Findings and limits, study-wide: Barcode sharing among identical TCR molecules could make large clones appear smaller.

Sorting was used to obtain naive CD8 T cells (CD8+CD4-CCR7+CD45RA+). Making the bulk TCR libraries relied on previously described methods and listed TCR primers. MiXCR, applied by TCRdb to the PCR reads, yields one record per CDR3 protein. Among 85,000 to 130,000 distinct CDR3 sequences listed, roughly 38% were seen once. The receptor's source is a human donor in good health. Some libraries in this study had Jurkat cell RNA spiked in. This chain connects TRBV12-3 or TRBV12-4 to TRBJ2-1, with TRBD2 matching over 12 bases. The sequencing sample was made of naive CD8+ T cells from blood, with Jurkat cell RNA spiked in. Subset described: FACS-sorted CD8+CD4-CCR7+CD45RA+ naive T cells. CDR3 bases: TGTGCCAGCAGCTTCAGACTAGCGGGAGACTATGAGCAGTTCTTC. This gives the protein CASSFRLAGDYEQFF.